Many counts were recorded for the clone carrying this T cell receptor beta chain. Antigen specificity is unknown. The data belong to a study of neurological immune-mediated disorders. Study-level background: Secondary progressive disease was present in 3, and relapsing-remitting disease in approximately 30, of the approximately 35 multiple sclerosis patients.

Study-wide findings and caveats: The multiple sclerosis repertoire cluster was associated with no clinical or MRI feature.

TCRdb redid the calling of the 5' RACE reads with MiXCR, one entry per CDR3 protein. The sample has 55,000 to 80,000 distinct CDR3 sequences, 4% to 5.5% seen once. The unsorted libraries were generated from a total of 2 million PBMCs, which had been stored in RNAlater at -80 C. Sequencing was done on a sample of PBMCs. The origin of this receptor is a woman aged 45-65 years with multiple sclerosis.

DNA of the CDR3: TGCGCCAGCAGCCAAGAGAGGGGACAGTTAGCTAACTATGGCTACACCTTC. Protein sequence: CASSQERGQLANYGYTF. This rearrangement joins TRBV4-1 to TRBJ1-2, with 7 bases fitting TRBD1. Trimming took 0 bases from V and 0 from J; bases not matched to a gene: 7. The germline V gene has CDR1 MGHRA and CDR2 YSYEKL. This CDR3 has 17 amino acids.